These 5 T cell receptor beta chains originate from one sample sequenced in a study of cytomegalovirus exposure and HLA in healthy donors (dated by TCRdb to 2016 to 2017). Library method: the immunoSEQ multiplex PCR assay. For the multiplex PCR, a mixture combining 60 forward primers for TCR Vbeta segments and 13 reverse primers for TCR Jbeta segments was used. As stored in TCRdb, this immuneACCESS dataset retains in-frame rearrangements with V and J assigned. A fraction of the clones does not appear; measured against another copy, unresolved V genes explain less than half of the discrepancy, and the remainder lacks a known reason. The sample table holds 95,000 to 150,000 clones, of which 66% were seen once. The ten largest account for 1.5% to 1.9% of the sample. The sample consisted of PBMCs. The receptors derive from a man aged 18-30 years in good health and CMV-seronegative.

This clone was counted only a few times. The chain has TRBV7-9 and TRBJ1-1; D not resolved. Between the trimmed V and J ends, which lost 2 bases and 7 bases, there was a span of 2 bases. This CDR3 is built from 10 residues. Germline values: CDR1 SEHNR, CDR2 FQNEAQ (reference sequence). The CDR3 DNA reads TGTGCCAGCAGCTTACTTGAAGCTTTCTTT. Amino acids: CASSLLEAFF.

For the CDR3, the DNA is TGTGCCAGCAGTTCCAAGTGGACACGTAACAATGAGCAGTTCTTC. Translation: CASSSKWTRNNEQFF. The rearrangement joins TRBV28 to TRBJ2-1; D is perhaps TRBD1 (5 bases). This CDR3 spans 15 amino acids. Germline CDR1 and CDR2: MDHEN and SYDVKM. The V gene lost 4 bases and the J gene lost 5 bases, with 15 bases spanning the gap.

The CDR3 reads CASSLARNTEAFF. CDR3 bases: TGCGCCAGCAGCTTGGCTAGGAACACTGAAGCTTTCTTT. V gene TRBV5-1 combines with J gene TRBJ1-1; D unresolved. The germline gives CDR1 SGHRS, CDR2 YFSETQ. This CDR3 spans 13 amino acids. V dropped 0 bases and J dropped 1 base, with 4 bases sitting between them.

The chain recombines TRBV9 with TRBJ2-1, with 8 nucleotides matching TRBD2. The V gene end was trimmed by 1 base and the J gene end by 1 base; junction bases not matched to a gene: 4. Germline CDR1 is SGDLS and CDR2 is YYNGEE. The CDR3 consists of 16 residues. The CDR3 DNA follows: TGTGCCAGCAGCGTAACGGGACTAGGTTCCTACAATGAGCAGTTCTTC. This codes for CASSVTGLGSYNEQFF.

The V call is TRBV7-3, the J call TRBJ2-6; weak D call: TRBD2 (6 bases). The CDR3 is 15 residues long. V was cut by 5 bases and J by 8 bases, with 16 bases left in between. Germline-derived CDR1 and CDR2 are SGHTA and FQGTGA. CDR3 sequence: CASSPQGGGTNVLTF. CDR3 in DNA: TGTGCCAGCAGCCCCCAGGGAGGTGGAACCAACGTCCTGACTTTC.